This T cell receptor (beta chain) came from a study of cytomegalovirus exposure and HLA in healthy donors. On this clone: No antigen is known for it.

Study-level points and caveats: Presence/absence results assume similar sequencing depth per donor, which may not hold.

Primers included in the PCR were 60 Vbeta and 13 Jbeta primers. Method: immunoSEQ multiplex PCR; TCRdb's copy keeps in-frame clones and lacks some. Of fewer than 200,000 clones listed, about 88% are singletons. Sequencing used PBMCs. The sequence was obtained from a girl less than two years old in good health and CMV-seronegative.

The CDR3 protein is CASSDRQGTNEKLFF. For the CDR3, the DNA is TGTGCCAGCAGCGATCGACAGGGTACCAATGAAAAACTGTTTTTT. The J gene is TRBJ1-4, the V gene TRBV7-9; 7 bases map to TRBD1. V gave up 5 bases and J gave up 5 bases; unmatched junction bases: 8. The CDR3 is made up of 15 amino acids. CDR1 and CDR2 from the germline V gene are SEHNR and FQNEAQ (reference sequence).